This T cell receptor (beta chain) was found in a study of metastatic and nonmetastatic thyroid tumors. All patients were treatment-naive before thyroid surgery. TCRdb called clones again from the PCR reads with MiXCR. The sample records tens of thousands of clones, around 25% being singletons. In this sample, this clone turned up many times. Sequencing was carried out using blood. The origin of this receptor is a female donor with papillary thyroid cancer or a benign thyroid nodule (not recorded which). Some clones in this sample may be carry-over from other donors' samples.

As DNA, the CDR3 is TGTGCCTGGAGCCGAGGGGAAGGAGGCCAGCCCCAGCATTTT. Its translation: CAWSRGEGGQPQHF. This chain connects TRBV30 to TRBJ1-5; perhaps TRBD1 as D (5 bases). This CDR3 region has 14 residues. Germline V gene sequence: CDR1 GTSNPN, CDR2 SVGIG (reference sequence). The germline V and J ends were trimmed by 3 bases and 7 bases, with 16 bases remaining between them.